Following are 19 T cell receptor beta chains from one sample sequenced in a study of cytomegalovirus exposure and HLA in healthy donors. Method: immunoSEQ multiplex PCR; TCRdb's copy keeps in-frame clones and lacks some. This repertoire shows 250,000 to 350,000 clones, approximately 91% found once; its top ten account for around 1%. The material sequenced was PBMCs. The source is a man aged 25-45 years in good health and CMV-seronegative.

The chain uses TRBV5-1 and TRBJ1-2; no firm D call. V shed 1 base and J shed 4 bases, with 8 bases lying between them. Germline V lookup: CDR1 SGHRS, CDR2 YFSETQ. The CDR3 extends over 13 amino acids. DNA of the CDR3: TGCGCCAGCAGCTTGACCACGGTCTATGGCTACACCTTC. Translated, it gives CASSLTTVYGYTF.

The chain employs TRBV4-1 and TRBJ1-1; 7 positions match TRBD1. V lost 4 bases to trimming and J lost 11 bases; unmatched junction nucleotides: 16. Germline CDR1 and CDR2: MGHRA and YSYEKL. The CDR3 has 15 amino acids. The DNA for the CDR3 is TGCGCCAGCAGCCTAAGAGACAGGGTGGCCGGTTCGGCTTTCTTT. The encoded protein is CASSLRDRVAGSAFF.

The gene calls are TRBV5-1 and TRBJ2-7, with TRBD2 matching over 11 bases. There are 16 residues in the CDR3. Unmatched junction bases numbered 3, after V lost 0 bases and J lost 1 base. The germline CDR1 and CDR2 sequences are SGHRS and YFSETQ. The CDR3 DNA sequence: TGCGCCAGCAGCTTGGGGACTAGCGGGTTTTCCTACGAGCAGTACTTC. Translating gives CASSLGTSGFSYEQYF. Full variable domain (rest looked up from reference TRBV5-1 and TRBJ2-7): KAGVTQTPRYLIKTRGQQVTLSCSPISGHRSVSWYQQTPGQGLQFLFEYFSETQRNKGNFPGRFSGRQFSNSRSEMNVSTLELGDSALYLCASSLGTSGFSYEQYFGPGTRLTVT.

The count of this clone is one. The V gene is TRBV7-2, the J gene TRBJ2-2; D not certain. Trimming pared 3 bases from V and 0 bases from J, leaving 8 bases between. CDR1 SGHTA and CDR2 FQGNSA come from the germline V gene. The CDR3 spans 15 residues. In nucleotides, the CDR3 is TGTGCCAGCAGCTTGGTCCCAGCGAACACCGGGGAGCTGTTTTTT. This codes for CASSLVPANTGELFF.

V usage is TRBV2 and J usage is TRBJ2-3; 7 nucleotides align to TRBD1. Germline V gene lookup returns CDR1 SNHLY and CDR2 FYNNEI. This CDR3 is built from 14 residues. J was trimmed by 7 bases and V by 7 bases; bases with no gene match: 11. CDR3 sequence reads: CASNSDRPANTQYF. Here the CDR3 DNA reads TGTGCCAGCAACTCGGACAGGCCGGCGAATACGCAGTATTTT.

V and J are TRBV7-2 and TRBJ2-7; 11 nucleotides line up with TRBD1. CDR3 length equals 14 residues. The J segment lost 6 bases and the V segment lost 4 bases, leaving 5 bases of the junction unmatched. Germline CDR1 is SGHTA and CDR2 is FQGNSA. The CDR3 nucleotides are TGTGCCAGCAGCTCTGGACAGGGGGCCGGCGAGCAGTACTTC. Amino acids: CASSSGQGAGEQYF.

This clone was counted only a few times. V is TRBV5-1 and J is TRBJ1-2; the match to TRBD1 covers 11 bases. The CDR3 runs 15 residues. The germline V gene has CDR1 SGHRS and CDR2 YFSETQ. V gave up 3 bases and J gave up 4 bases; unmatched junction bases: 5. The DNA for the CDR3 is TGCGCCAGCAGCTCGGACAGGGGGCGAGGCTATGGCTACACCTTC. Its protein product is CASSSDRGRGYGYTF.

The genes are TRBV5-1 and TRBJ2-1; 7 nucleotides line up with TRBD1. V trimming: 2 bases; J trimming: 7 bases; junction bases outside the gene matches: 6. CDR1 and CDR2 (germline): SGHRS, YFSETQ. The length of the CDR3 is 14 residues. Written as DNA, the CDR3 is TGCGCCAGCAGCTTCTATACAGGGGATAATGAGCAGTTCTTC. It specifies CASSFYTGDNEQFF.

This clone was found a few times. V gene TRBV11-3 combines with J gene TRBJ1-1; TRBD1 might be the D (5 bases). The CDR3 loop spans 12 amino acids. V lost 11 bases, J lost 5 bases, and 15 bases lay in between. Per the germline V gene, CDR1 is SGHNT and CDR2 is YENEEA. The CDR3 DNA is TGTGCCCGGACCGGTGGGGGGACTGAAGCTTTCTTT. It translates to CARTGGGTEAFF. Combining the CDR3 with reference TRBV11-3 and TRBJ1-1 gives the whole variable domain EAGVVQSPRYKIIEKKQPVAFWCNPISGHNTLYWYLQNLGQGPELLIRYENEEAVDDSQLPKDRFSAERLKGVDSTLKIQPAELGDSAVYLCARTGGGTEAFFGQGTRLTVV.

The genes are TRBV19 and TRBJ2-2; D gene uncertain. The CDR3 runs to 14 residues. V was clipped by 1 base and J by 3 bases, with 6 bases between them. Germline V CDR1 and CDR2: LNHDA, SQIVND (reference sequence). The CDR3 sequence is CASSIVTDTGELFF. The CDR3 nucleotides are TGTGCCAGTAGTATAGTAACAGACACCGGGGAGCTGTTTTTT.

This clone has only one observation. The J gene is TRBJ2-3, the V gene TRBV30, with 11 nucleotides matching TRBD2. With V trimmed by 6 bases and J by 6 bases, 8 bases remained unmatched. From germline, CDR1 is GTSNPN and CDR2 SVGIG (reference sequence). There are 14 residues in the CDR3. CDR3 amino acids: CACDLAGGPDTQYF. The CDR3 coding sequence is TGTGCCTGTGACTTAGCGGGGGGGCCGGATACGCAGTATTTT.

The chain couples TRBV9 to TRBJ2-3, with 14 bases lining up with TRBD2. J lost 0 bases, V lost 0 bases, and 3 bases had no gene match. CDR1 is SGDLS, CDR2 YYNGEE, per germline. CDR3 length equals 18 residues. The DNA for the CDR3 is TGTGCCAGCAGCGTAGGGACTAGCGGGGGGCTCAGCACAGATACGCAGTATTTT. It specifies CASSVGTSGGLSTDTQYF.

The V gene is TRBV7-9, the J gene TRBJ2-2; D ambiguous. CDR1 and CDR2 (germline): SEHNR, FQNEAQ (reference sequence). Trimming took off 5 bases at V and 1 base at J, with 14 bases between the two ends. This CDR3 has 16 amino acids. The DNA for the CDR3 is TGTGCCAGCAGCCCCCGTTCAAGACAGAACACCGGGGAGCTGTTTTTT. Amino acid sequence: CASSPRSRQNTGELFF.

This sequence joins TRBV11-2 and TRBJ1-1; D is possibly TRBD1 (6 bases). Trimming left V 2 bases short and J 2 bases short, with 21 bases between. Germline CDR1 is SGHAT and CDR2 is FQNNGV. The CDR3 has 18 residues. CDR3 nucleotides: TGTGCCAGCAGCTTAAGTGAGGGGGGGAGGGCCCGTAACACTGAAGCTTTCTTT. It is translated as CASSLSEGGRARNTEAFF.

This chain links TRBV6-5 with TRBJ2-7; the D gene is possibly TRBD2 (5 bases). Germline V CDR1 and CDR2: MNHEY, SVGAGI. V gave up 0 bases and J gave up 1 base, with 13 bases separating them. The CDR3 loop spans 16 amino acids. The CDR3 DNA reads TGTGCCAGCAGTTACTCGAACGGCGGGCTTTCCTACGAGCAGTACTTC. It yields the protein CASSYSNGGLSYEQYF.

The genes are TRBV6-5 and TRBJ1-1; D uncertain. Trimming removed 2 bases at V and 4 bases at J, with 8 bases between. Germline V lookup: CDR1 MNHEY, CDR2 SVGAGI. CDR3 size: 13 residues. The chain's CDR3 is CASSYGTLTEAFF. The CDR3 coding sequence is TGTGCCAGCAGTTACGGCACCCTCACTGAAGCTTTCTTT.

The rearrangement links TRBV6-6 to TRBJ2-7; a weak D match, TRBD2 (7 bases). This CDR3 region has 15 residues. From germline, CDR1 is MNHNY and CDR2 SVGAGI (reference sequence). The germline V and J ends were trimmed by 0 bases and 3 bases, with 12 bases remaining between them. In DNA, the CDR3 is TGTGCCAGCAGTTACTCTGGGGGGGCCCACTACGAGCAGTACTTC. It yields the protein CASSYSGGAHYEQYF.

The chain employs TRBV7-6 and TRBJ2-5, with D tentatively TRBD1 (5 bases). CDR1 and CDR2 from the germline V gene are SGHVS and FNYEAQ. V dropped 1 base and J dropped 9 bases, with 15 bases sitting between them. The CDR3 contains 14 residues. The CDR3 loop is CASSLGQTLVPQYF. The CDR3 coding sequence is TGTGCCAGCAGCTTAGGACAGACGCTGGTACCCCAGTACTTC.

The chain uses TRBV13 and TRBJ1-3; D possibly corresponds to TRBD1 (5 bases). Trimming took off 5 bases at V and 4 bases at J, with 12 bases between the two ends. The CDR3 contains 14 residues. CDR1 and CDR2 (germline): PRHDT, FYEKMQ (reference sequence). CDR3 coding DNA: TGTGCCAGCAGCGGGGGGGGAGCCGGAAACACCATATATTTT. Its translation: CASSGGGAGNTIYF.